This T cell receptor beta chain is drawn from a study of T cell responses to AZD1222 COVID-19 vaccine. For the study at large: Some second doses came at about 4 weeks and others at about 12 weeks; these were pooled.

Assay: immunoSEQ multiplex PCR; the TCRdb copy retains only in-frame clones and omits some. The sample contains approximately 67,000 clones, 70% to 90% of which appear only once. The CDR3 spans 13 residues. The germline CDR1 and CDR2 sequences are GTSNPN and SVGIG (reference sequence). With 3 bases removed from V and 4 bases from J, the gap between germline ends came to 12 bases. As concerns this clone: Its antigen is not identified.

Study-wide results and limits: Every sample of the repertoires postdated the peak T cell response.

This clonotype originated in an adult in good health. The material sequenced was peripheral blood, taken on day 0 of AZD1222 vaccination. V gene TRBV30 combines with J gene TRBJ1-2; D is possibly TRBD1 (5 bases). CDR3 coding DNA: TGTGCCTGGAGGACAGCTGATCTCTATGGCTACACCTTC. Translated: CAWRTADLYGYTF. The full variable domain, completed using reference TRBV30 and TRBJ1-2, is SQTIHQWPATLVQPVGSPLSLECTVEGTSNPNLYWYRQAAGRGLQLLFYSVGIGQISSEVPQNLSASRPQDRQFILSSKKLLLSDSGFYLCAWRTADLYGYTFGSGTRLTVV.